This entry concerns a single TCR beta chain. Its antigen is still unknown. At one end the junction does not follow the germline gene, possibly because of a read error. This sample is drawn from a study of shared clonotypes between healthy human individuals. Broader study findings: Represented diversity, genetic and exposure-history alike, was limited by few donors.

All the donors were Caucasian adults who lived in Nashville, Tennessee. Unsorted samples relied on tens of millions of PBMCs, which served as the source of genomic DNA. It was at deep level that the assay was run. Sequencing used immunoSEQ multiplex PCR; TCRdb keeps in-frame clones, though not all of them. Counted here are about 500,000 clones, around 77% occurring once; the ten biggest clones make up approximately 12%. Sequencing used PBMCs. The source is a woman aged 40 to 50 in good health. Some clones in this sample may be carry-over from other donors' samples.

The CDR3 loop is CAGGTDPFNEKLFF. CDR3 DNA sequence: TGCGCAGGGGGTACGGATCCATTTAATGAAAAACTGTTTTTT. The chain couples TRBV2 to TRBJ1-4, with 7 positions matching TRBD1. The germline V gene encodes CDR1 SNHLY and CDR2 FYNNEI. The length of the CDR3 is 14 residues.